This T cell receptor beta chain was sequenced in a study of blood T cell repertoires in COVID-19. Study in general: Sites in the United States, Italy and Spain provided acute and convalescent COVID-19 samples.

Patients at the Seattle site were enrolled during active infection and followed longitudinally. Generated by immunoSEQ multiplex PCR, the TCRdb table keeps only in-frame clones and is missing some. In the table there are about 69,000 clones, approximately 83% of which are singletons. CDR3 length equals 16 residues. Germline CDR1 is LGHNA and CDR2 is YNFKEQ. Unmatched junction bases numbered 10, after V lost 5 bases and J lost 5 bases. The sample was peripheral blood. This sequence originates from a man between 35 and 55 years old with COVID-19, enrolled during active disease. The chain carries TRBV4-2 and TRBJ2-2, with 8 bases that match TRBD2. The CDR3 nucleotides read TGTGCCAGCAGCGGCCCTCTAGCGGGTGGTACCGGGGAGCTGTTTTTT. This sequence encodes CASSGPLAGGTGELFF.